The clone carrying this T cell receptor beta chain occurred a few times. The sample is drawn from a study of graft-versus-host responses after intestinal transplantation. For the study at large: Anti-thymocyte globulin induction preceded two to four years of tacrolimus and steroid maintenance in all recipients.

The CDR3 contains 16 residues. The J segment lost 6 bases and the V segment lost 3 bases, leaving 9 bases of the junction unmatched. Germline V lookup: CDR1 LNHDA, CDR2 SQIVND (reference sequence). Here immunoSEQ multiplex PCR was the method, and the copy in TCRdb shows in-frame clones only, minus some. This table holds 9,000 to 10,000 clones, 25% to 30% found once. Sequenced material: alloreactive CD4+ T cells from a mixed lymphocyte reaction culture, taken before intestinal transplant. The subset is: CFSE-low proliferating T cells sorted from roughly six-day pre-transplant mixed lymphocyte reaction (GvH or HvG direction). This TCR was sampled from a human patient who received an intestinal transplant. This rearrangement joins TRBV19 to TRBJ2-3; 10 bases match TRBD2. The chain's CDR3 is CASSILGAGGPDTQYF. Written as DNA, the CDR3 is TGTGCCAGTAGTATTTTGGGAGCGGGAGGGCCGGATACGCAGTATTTT.